This TCR beta chain was captured in a study of OX40 agonist ivuxolimab in advanced cancers. Study-wide background: Prior anti-PD-1, anti-PD-L1 or anti-CTLA-4 therapy was allowed; roughly 40% had some.

Study-wide results and limits: Patients with a partial response at 0.1-3.0 mg/kg had among the lowest clonal expansion.

This clone came up once. Its antigen is currently unknown. Germline assignment: CDR1 SQVTM and CDR2 ANQGSEA. V lost 6 bases and J lost 4; bases outside the gene matches: 6. CDR3 size: 13 residues. The method was immunoSEQ multiplex PCR; TCRdb's version includes in-frame clones alone and lacks a portion of them. The sample consists of tens of thousands of clones, about four fifths of them appearing once. The TCR sequence derives from an adult with an advanced solid tumor such as melanoma, head and neck, liver or kidney cancer. The V call is TRBV29-1, the J call TRBJ1-1; TRBD1 agrees at 9 bases. The starting material was CD4+ or CD8+ T cells sorted from blood, obtained in a trial of the OX40 agonist ivuxolimab. The CDR3 nucleotides read TGCAGCGTGGACAGGGGTGGATCCACTGAAGCTTTCTTT. Amino acid sequence: CSVDRGGSTEAFF.